This T cell receptor beta chain was captured by sequencing in a study of siplizumab effects on memory and regulatory T cells. Study-wide results and caveats: On average, about 70% of mappable alloreactive CD4+ clones were Treg-derived under siplizumab, against about 25% in controls.

Points on this clone: Its antigen is unidentified.

Each sample contributed about 10^5 TCR templates to the assay. Using immunoSEQ multiplex PCR, the repertoire was profiled, and TCRdb retains in-frame clones only, with some absent. The table has about 120,000 clones, about 93% seen once. CDR1 is KGHSH, CDR2 LQKENI, per germline. The V end was cut by 2 bases, the J end by 11 bases, with 12 bases between. This CDR3 has 12 residues. This TCR came from a human donor in good health. Specimen: non-Treg CD4+ T cells sorted from blood. The V call is TRBV18, the J call TRBJ1-1, with D possibly matching TRBD1 (5 bases). CDR3 loop: CASSPGAVMAFF. CDR3 in DNA: TGTGCCAGCTCACCAGGGGCCGTAATGGCTTTCTTT.